Listed below are T cell receptor beta chains from one sample, sequenced in a study of T cells after yellow fever vaccination. TCRdb called the 5' RACE reads again in MiXCR, with one record for every CDR3 protein. The sample contains over 85,000 distinct CDR3 sequences, approximately 8.4% of which appear only once. Material: CD8+ T cells not binding an NS4B(214-222) dextramer, sorted from PBMCs, obtained roughly 14 days after the first yellow fever vaccination. The receptors shown here come from a man in his late teens or twenties who received the YFV17D yellow fever vaccine. Both conserved end residues are part of each CDR3. Each record gives: D gene, CDR3 length, V gene, J gene, clone size, CDR3 protein, CDR3 DNA. A D gene is named only where the DNA matches it firmly. Clone size is stated in some rows and not others, as once, few, many or a class when expanded.

-,14,TRBV5-6,TRBJ1-2,-,CASSLVVTVYGYTF,TGTGCCAGCAGCTTGGTTGTGACGGTCTATGGCTACACCTTC
-,16,TRBV4-1,TRBJ2-3,few,CASSPVRGAGTDTQYF,TGCGCCAGCAGCCCCGTCCGGGGGGCCGGGACAGATACGCAGTATTTT
TRBD2,17,TRBV7-8,TRBJ2-3,many,CASTRGNIGGEEDTQYF,TGTGCCAGCACCCGGGGTAACATTGGGGGGGAAGAAGATACGCAGTATTTT
-,13,TRBV12-3/TRBV12-4,TRBJ1-1,few,CASSNTRNTEAFF,TGTGCCAGCAGCAATACAAGAAACACTGAAGCTTTCTTT
-,14,TRBV5-5,TRBJ1-2,few,CASSLSSSFYGYTF,TGTGCCAGCAGCTTGTCCAGTTCTTTCTATGGCTACACCTTC
TRBD1,13,TRBV5-5,TRBJ1-1,few,CASSDRAYTEAFF,TGTGCCAGCAGTGACAGGGCATACACTGAAGCTTTCTTT
-,15,TRBV6-1,TRBJ1-4,few,CASSGVATTNEKLFF,TGTGCCAGCAGTGGGGTGGCAACAACTAATGAAAAACTGTTTTTT
-,16,TRBV7-2,TRBJ2-4,few,CASSLQGSKAKNIQYF,TGTGCCAGCAGCTTACAGGGTTCGAAAGCCAAAAACATTCAGTACTTC
TRBD2,17,TRBV11-2,TRBJ2-4,few,CASSLDHSLAGKNIQYF,TGTGCCAGCAGCTTAGATCACTCCCTAGCGGGGAAAAACATTCAGTACTTC
-,18,TRBV20-1,TRBJ2-3,few,CSARDLFGAYISTDTQYF,TGCAGTGCTAGAGATCTGTTTGGGGCTTATATTAGCACAGATACGCAGTATTTT
-,14,TRBV24-1,TRBJ2-2,-,CATSETQMAGELFF,TGTGCCACCAGTGAGACACAAATGGCCGGGGAGCTGTTTTTT
-,15,TRBV30,TRBJ1-6,few,CAWDEGRAYNSPLHF,TGTGCCTGGGACGAAGGGAGGGCCTATAATTCACCCCTCCACTTT
TRBD1,15,TRBV20-1,TRBJ2-3,-,CSARDRDRGTDTQYF,TGCAGTGCTAGAGACCGGGACAGGGGCACAGATACGCAGTATTTT
-,12,TRBV29-1,TRBJ2-5,-,CSVESPQETQYF,TGCAGCGTTGAATCTCCCCAAGAGACCCAGTACTTC
TRBD2,15,TRBV2,TRBJ2-3,-,CASTSGRGGPDTLYF,TGTGCCAGCACCTCAGGCCGGGGGGGGCCAGATACGCTGTATTTT
-,16,TRBV2,TRBJ2-5,few,CASSPIASDLQETQYF,TGTGCCAGCAGTCCAATCGCTAGCGATCTACAAGAGACCCAGTACTTC
-,12,TRBV20-1,TRBJ1-2,-,CSATGYRYGYTF,TGCAGTGCTACCGGGTATCGGTATGGCTACACCTTC
TRBD2,15,TRBV13,TRBJ2-5,-,CASSLGARGTETQYF,TGTGCCAGCAGCCTAGGGGCGCGGGGGACAGAGACCCAGTACTTC
-,11,TRBV19,TRBJ1-4,-,CASSAAGRMFF,TGTGCCAGTAGTGCGGCGGGCCGGATGTTTTTT
TRBD1,15,TRBV7-9,TRBJ1-4,few,CASRDRTGGNEKLFF,TGTGCCAGCAGGGATCGGACAGGGGGTAATGAAAAACTGTTTTTT
TRBD2,16,TRBV19,TRBJ2-1,few,CASSKLVGGIYNEQFF,TGTGCCAGTAGTAAGCTTGTCGGGGGGATCTACAATGAGCAGTTCTTC
-,13,TRBV12-3/TRBV12-4,TRBJ2-7,few,CATCGGLTYEQYF,TGTGCCACCTGCGGGGGCTTAACCTACGAGCAGTACTTC
-,17,TRBV7-3,TRBJ2-2,few,CASSLGPETVGTGELFF,TGTGCCAGCAGCTTAGGGCCTGAGACAGTGGGCACCGGGGAGCTGTTTTTT
TRBD1,15,TRBV27,TRBJ2-7,many,CASSRGQGSLYEQYF,TGTGCCAGCAGCCGCGGACAGGGCTCCCTCTACGAGCAGTACTTC
-,13,TRBV27,TRBJ1-1,few,CASRKAGPTEAFF,TGTGCCAGCCGGAAGGCGGGGCCCACTGAAGCTTTCTTT
TRBD1,17,TRBV4-1,TRBJ2-3,-,CASSQGVGTGNTDTQYF,TGCGCCAGCAGCCAAGGAGTAGGGACAGGGAACACAGATACGCAGTATTTT
-,15,TRBV6-1,TRBJ2-7,few,CASRSPGDSIPEQYF,TGTGCCAGCAGGAGCCCGGGGGACAGCATCCCCGAGCAGTACTTC
-,14,TRBV29-1,TRBJ2-3,many,CSVESGAGIATQYF,TGCAGCGTTGAATCTGGGGCTGGAATTGCGACGCAGTATTTT
TRBD1,14,TRBV11-2,TRBJ2-1,many,CASSSRTGWDEQFF,TGTGCCAGCAGCTCCCGGACAGGGTGGGATGAGCAGTTCTTC
-,14,TRBV4-3,TRBJ2-7,few,CASSQGRRSNEQYF,TGCGCCAGCAGCCAAGGCCGCCGCAGCAACGAGCAGTACTTC
-,11,TRBV5-1,TRBJ1-2,-,CASGEDYGYTF,TGCGCCAGCGGCGAGGACTATGGCTACACCTTC
-,15,TRBV7-9,TRBJ2-5,few,CASSDDTGYVETQYF,TGTGCCAGCAGCGACGACACAGGGTACGTGGAGACCCAGTACTTC
TRBD2,14,TRBV27,TRBJ2-2,-,CASKRGLLEVELFF,TGTGCCAGCAAGCGGGGGCTTCTCGAAGTGGAGCTGTTTTTT
-,17,TRBV4-3,TRBJ2-6,many,CASSQGSSPSGANVLTF,TGCGCCAGCAGCCAAGGGTCCAGCCCCTCTGGGGCCAACGTCCTGACTTTC
TRBD2,19,TRBV11-2,TRBJ2-3,-,CASSLDRVRTSGRTDTQYF,TGTGCCAGCAGCTTAGATCGTGTGAGGACTAGCGGGAGGACAGATACGCAGTATTTT
TRBD2,15,TRBV7-3,TRBJ2-5,-,CASSSSGGPQETQYF,TGTGCCAGCAGCTCTAGCGGGGGGCCCCAAGAGACCCAGTACTTC
-,13,TRBV10-2,TRBJ2-7,few,CASSHGRGYEQYF,TGCGCCAGCAGTCATGGGCGCGGCTACGAGCAGTACTTC
TRBD1,12,TRBV29-1,TRBJ2-3,many,CSVEEETGTQYF,TGCAGCGTTGAAGAGGAGACAGGGACGCAGTATTTT
-,16,TRBV7-9,TRBJ2-3,few,CASSIGGARRTDTQYF,TGTGCCAGCAGCATAGGGGGGGCCCGCCGCACAGATACGCAGTATTTT
TRBD2,15,TRBV5-1,TRBJ2-1,-,CASSSTSGVYNEQFF,TGCGCCAGCAGCTCAACTAGCGGGGTCTACAATGAGCAGTTCTTC
-,14,TRBV6-2/TRBV6-3,TRBJ1-2,-,CASSYLDDRGGYTF,TGTGCCAGCAGTTACCTGGACGATAGAGGTGGCTACACCTTC
-,13,TRBV29-1,TRBJ2-7,many,CSVESRADYEQYF,TGCAGCGTTGAGTCCAGGGCCGACTACGAGCAGTACTTC
TRBD1,13,TRBV29-1,TRBJ1-1,few,CSDYRGRLTEAFF,TGCAGCGATTACAGGGGGCGGCTCACTGAAGCTTTCTTT
-,16,TRBV25-1,TRBJ1-6,-,CASSGWGASYNSPLHF,TGTGCCAGCAGTGGTTGGGGGGCATCGTATAATTCACCCCTCCACTTT
-,14,TRBV3-1,TRBJ2-5,few,CASSQRPPQETQYF,TGTGCCAGCAGCCAGAGGCCACCCCAAGAGACCCAGTACTTC
-,18,TRBV4-1,TRBJ2-6,-,CASSQLGGTLSGANVLTF,TGCGCCAGCAGCCAACTGGGGGGAACCCTCTCTGGGGCCAACGTCCTGACTTTC
TRBD2,16,TRBV13,TRBJ2-3,-,CASSFGAGWITDTQYF,TGTGCCAGCAGCTTTGGAGCGGGGTGGATCACAGATACGCAGTATTTT
TRBD1,15,TRBV5-6,TRBJ2-7,-,CASSYGTELSYEQYF,TGTGCCAGCAGCTACGGGACAGAACTCTCCTACGAGCAGTACTTC